The 5 T cell receptor beta chains given below trace back to one sample, sequenced in a study of cytomegalovirus exposure and HLA in healthy donors. 60 Vbeta and 13 Jbeta primers were used in PCR. Profiling relied on immunoSEQ multiplex PCR, and the TCRdb table lists in-frame clones only, not all of them. The repertoire holds over 200,000 clones, approximately 84% seen once, with 0.58% in the top ten. Source material: PBMCs. Every receptor here comes from a woman between 40 and 50 years old in good health and CMV-seronegative.

The rearrangement links TRBV27 to TRBJ2-3, with a weak D call TRBD1 (6 bases). The CDR3 extends over 16 amino acids. Germline V gene sequence: CDR1 MNHEY, CDR2 SMNVEV (reference sequence). V lost 5 bases, J lost 1 base, and 16 bases lay in between. In DNA, the CDR3 is TGTGCCAGCAGTGTACACAGGGATAGAGGCACAGATACGCAGTATTTT. Translation gives CASSVHRDRGTDTQYF.

The chain combines TRBV5-4 with TRBJ2-1; 8 positions agree with TRBD2. J lost 4 bases, V lost 4 bases, and 7 bases had no gene match. Germline assignment: CDR1 SGHNT and CDR2 YYREEE (reference sequence). The CDR3 sequence is 15 residues long. In DNA, the CDR3 is TGTGCCAGCAGCCCGGGGGGGGGACTGTACAATGAGCAGTTCTTC. Translating it yields CASSPGGGLYNEQFF. The full variable domain, its missing parts supplied by reference TRBV5-4 and TRBJ2-1, is ETGVTQSPTHLIKTRGQQVTLRCSSQSGHNTVSWYQQALGQGPQFIFQYYREEENGRGNFPPRFSGLQFPNYSSELNVNALELDDSALYLCASSPGGGLYNEQFFGPGTRLTVL.

About this clone: The sample has other DNA sequences that encode this CDR3 too. This CDR3 is CASSPGQPSTDTQYF. CDR3 coding DNA: TGTGCCAGCTCCCCGGGACAACCTAGCACAGATACGCAGTATTTT. The chain links TRBV18 to TRBJ2-3; maybe TRBD1 (6 bases). CDR3 length equals 15 residues. V lost 6 bases and J 0 bases, leaving 13 bases between the germline ends. Germline-derived CDR1 and CDR2 are KGHSH and LQKENI.

This chain links TRBV28 with TRBJ1-1; D uncertain. CDR3 length: 11 amino acids. Trimming pared 11 bases from V and 6 bases from J, leaving 13 bases between. In germline, CDR1 is MDHEN, CDR2 SYDVKM. The CDR3 DNA reads TGTGCCGTTACAAACCCCGCTGAAGCTTTCTTT. Its translation is CAVTNPAEAFF. The full variable domain, its missing parts supplied by reference TRBV28 and TRBJ1-1, is DVKVTQSSRYLVKRTGEKVFLECVQDMDHENMFWYRQDPGLGLRLIYFSYDVKMKEKGDIPEGYSVSREKKERFSLILESASTNQTSMYLCAVTNPAEAFFGQGTRLTVV.

The chain joins TRBV7-8 to TRBJ1-5, with 8 nucleotides matching TRBD1. The CDR3 is 18 amino acids. Per the germline V gene, CDR1 is SGHVS and CDR2 is FQNEAQ. J lost 2 bases, V lost 1 base, and 10 bases had no gene match. The CDR3 loop reads CASSLGGQGRVGNQPQHF. In DNA, the CDR3 is TGTGCCAGCAGCTTAGGTGGACAGGGCCGGGTGGGCAATCAGCCCCAGCATTTT.